A single sample is the source of the 24 T cell receptor beta chains below, sequenced in a study of CD8+CD57+ T cells in acquired aplastic anemia. Investigators profiled TCR beta VDJ and CDR3 from genomic DNA template. Each CDR3 protein is one row after TCRdb ran MiXCR on the reads. Here the sample spans under 200,000 distinct CDR3 sequences, approximately 51% being singletons. Selection for sequencing was limited to patients who had shown CD8+CD57+ cell expansion by flow cytometry. Sequencing was carried out using sorted CD4+, CD8+, or CD8+CD57+ T cells (not recorded which) from PBMCs. These receptors were taken from a human donor with aplastic anemia.

This clonotype occurred many times. The chain recombines TRBV20-1 with TRBJ1-2; D not resolved. CDR3 length equals 12 residues. Germline assignment: CDR1 DFQATT and CDR2 SNEGSKA (reference sequence). V was shortened by 5 bases and J by 2 bases, with 9 bases between the two germline ends. The CDR3 sequence: CSARPGNYGYTF. CDR3 DNA: TGCAGTGCTCGACCGGGAAACTATGGCTACACCTTC.

This clonotype came up a few times. The junction departs from germline at one end; a sequencing error may be responsible. In DNA form, the CDR3 reads TGTGCCAGCAGTGATTTGGGCACCCCCCACTTT. Translated: CASSDLGTPHF. The gene calls are TRBV10-3 and TRBJ1-6, with unresolved D. The CDR3 contains 11 residues. CDR1 ENHRY and CDR2 SYGVKD come from the germline V gene.

V usage is TRBV20-1 and J usage is TRBJ2-7, with 9 bases lining up with TRBD2. In germline, CDR1 is DFQATT, CDR2 SNEGSKA (reference sequence). With V trimmed by 1 base and J by 2 bases, 6 bases remained unmatched. The CDR3 runs to 15 residues. CDR3 sequence reads: CSARALAGSPYEQYF. As DNA, the CDR3 is TGCAGTGCTAGAGCCCTAGCGGGGTCACCCTACGAGCAGTACTTC.

The chain combines TRBV10-3 with TRBJ1-6; 9 bases are shared with TRBD1. CDR1 is ENHRY and CDR2 is SYGVKD in the germline V gene. J lost 8 bases, V lost 3 bases, and 2 bases had no gene match. The CDR3 is made up of 14 amino acids. CDR3: CAISETGGDSPLHF. CDR3 nucleotide sequence: TGTGCCATCAGTGAAACAGGGGGCGATTCACCCCTCCACTTT.

The chain joins TRBV19 to TRBJ1-3; no definite D call. The CDR3 contains 15 residues. The ends were cut back, 7 bases at V and 0 bases at J, with 13 bases in the middle. In germline, CDR1 is LNHDA, CDR2 SQIVND (reference sequence). Here the CDR3 reads CASTPTQDSGNTIYF. CDR3 nucleotide sequence: TGTGCCAGTACGCCGACCCAAGACTCTGGAAACACCATATATTTT.

This clonotype was recorded many times. This chain connects TRBV7-2 to TRBJ2-1, with D hard to call. CDR3 length: 13 residues. V was clipped by 2 bases and J by 6 bases, with 8 bases between them. CDR1 and CDR2 from the germline V gene are SGHTA and FQGNSA. DNA for the CDR3: TGTGCCAGCAGCTTACAAGGTACCAATGAGCAGTTCTTC. This sequence encodes CASSLQGTNEQFF.

This clonotype has just a few counts. The V gene is TRBV18, the J gene TRBJ2-3, with 8 bases identical to TRBD1. Losses at the gene ends were 3 bases for V and 4 bases for J; bases not matched to a gene: 3. This CDR3 contains 14 residues. From germline, CDR1 is KGHSH and CDR2 LQKENI. CDR3 nucleotides: TGTGCCAGCTCACCCGGACAGGGATCAGATACGCAGTATTTT. Protein sequence: CASSPGQGSDTQYF.

The rearrangement uses TRBV10-1 and TRBJ2-7, with D perhaps TRBD1 (6 bases). Germline CDR1 reads WNHNN; CDR2 reads SYGVQD (reference sequence). This CDR3 comprises 14 residues. The V gene lost 3 bases and the J gene lost 3 bases, with 12 bases spanning the gap. This CDR3 is CASSDRDTDYEQYV. The CDR3 nucleotides are TGCGCCAGCAGTGACCGGGACACGGACTACGAGCAGTACGTC.

The gene calls are TRBV15 and TRBJ2-5; D gene ambiguous. The CDR3 runs 14 residues. Germline-derived CDR1 and CDR2 are LNHNV and YYDKDF (reference sequence). Trimming took off 1 base at V and 1 base at J, with 7 bases between the two ends. CDR3 nucleotide sequence: TGTGCCACCAGCAGAGTGTCCAGCCAAGAGACCCAGTACTTC. Protein: CATSRVSSQETQYF.

Here the CDR3 DNA reads TGTGCCAGTAGTATACCGGGAGACCAAGAGACCCAGTACTTC. It encodes CASSIPGDQETQYF. The chain links TRBV19 to TRBJ2-5; possibly TRBD2 for D (6 bases). Germline lookup yields CDR1 LNHDA and CDR2 SQIVND (reference sequence). V was clipped by 2 bases and J by 0 bases, with 7 bases between them. The length of the CDR3 is 14 residues. Variable domain in full (rest from reference TRBV19 and TRBJ2-5): DGGITQSPKYLFRKEGQNVTLSCEQNLNHDAMYWYRQDPGQGLRLIYYSQIVNDFQKGDIAEGYSVSREKKESFPLTVTSAQKNPTAFYLCASSIPGDQETQYFGPGTRLLVL.

Note on this clonotype: An end of the junction differs from the germline gene, which may be a read error. The chain is built from TRBV6-1 and TRBJ1-2; D remains unclear. The CDR3 has 11 residues. Per the germline V gene, CDR1 is MNHNS and CDR2 is SASEGT. DNA for the CDR3: TGTGCCAGCAGTGATAGAGTGGGCCACACCTTT. Its protein is CASSDRVGHTF.

This chain connects TRBV20-1 to TRBJ2-1; D perhaps matches TRBD1 (6 bases). The V and J ends lost 2 bases and 5 bases respectively, with 10 bases between them. The CDR3 has 13 amino acids. Germline V gene sequence: CDR1 DFQATT, CDR2 SNEGSKA (reference sequence). The CDR3 DNA follows: TGCAGTGCTAGACCCCGGACAGACAATGAGCAGTTCTTC. The encoded protein is CSARPRTDNEQFF.

The rearrangement joins TRBV7-2 to TRBJ1-3, with 7 bases lining up with TRBD1. CDR1 is SGHTA, CDR2 FQGNSA, per germline. The CDR3 loop spans 15 amino acids. V shed 5 bases and J 3 bases; nucleotides not matched to a gene: 7. As DNA, the CDR3 is TGTGCCAGCAGCCCGACAGGGTCATTTGGAAACACCATATATTTT. Amino acid sequence: CASSPTGSFGNTIYF.

On this clonotype: Being one base from a much bigger clone, this may be a read error. The chain links TRBV6-5 to TRBJ1-1; TRBD1 agrees at 7 bases. The germline gives CDR1 MNHEY, CDR2 SVGAGI. Trimming at V came to 4 bases and at J to 2 bases, leaving 10 bases not matched to a gene. This CDR3 has 16 amino acids. The CDR3 loop is CASSFGAGGPNTEAFF. The CDR3 coding sequence is TGTGCCAGCAGTTTCGGGGCAGGGGGACCAAACACTGAAGCTTTCTTT.

This clonotype has a count of ten or more. J is TRBJ1-1 and V is TRBV20-1; D call uncertain. Trimming shortened V by 3 bases and J by 1 base, and 12 bases separated the two germline ends. The germline V gene has CDR1 DFQATT and CDR2 SNEGSKA (reference sequence). The CDR3 has 14 amino acids. The CDR3 region is CSASRTPENTEAFF. DNA for the CDR3: TGCAGTGCTAGCCGAACCCCAGAGAACACTGAAGCTTTCTTT.

J is TRBJ1-1 and V is TRBV9; D is ambiguous. V lost 4 bases to trimming and J lost 4 bases, with 20 bases between them. The CDR3 spans 16 residues. Germline V gene lookup returns CDR1 SGDLS and CDR2 YYNGEE. The CDR3 loop is CASSLVYGRRGTEAFF. CDR3 sequence (DNA): TGTGCCAGCAGCTTAGTATACGGCAGACGGGGCACTGAAGCTTTCTTT.

This chain uses TRBV4-3 with TRBJ2-1, with 9 bases lining up with TRBD1. Germline CDR1 LGHNA, CDR2 YSLEER. CDR3 length: 17 residues. V lost 3 bases to trimming and J lost 2 bases; unmatched junction nucleotides: 8. For the CDR3, the DNA is TGCGCCAGCAGCCAGAGAAGCCGGGACAGGGCCTACAATGAGCAGTTCTTC. It is translated as CASSQRSRDRAYNEQFF.

The CDR3: CATSREALYEQYF. The CDR3 nucleotides are TGTGCCACCAGCAGAGAGGCCCTTTACGAGCAGTACTTC. This sequence joins TRBV15 and TRBJ2-7; D call uncertain. The CDR3 is 13 residues long. The germline V gene encodes CDR1 LNHNV and CDR2 YYDKDF (reference sequence). The V and J ends lost 0 bases and 4 bases respectively, with 7 bases between them.

This clonotype has at least ten counts. The rearrangement links TRBV27 to TRBJ1-6; D is ambiguous. The CDR3 runs 14 residues. Germline CDR1 reads MNHEY; CDR2 reads SMNVEV (reference sequence). The V gene lost 5 bases and the J gene lost 8 bases, with 13 bases spanning the gap. CDR3 protein: CASSLYGLDSPLHF. The CDR3 DNA sequence: TGTGCCAGCAGTCTCTATGGGTTGGATTCACCCCTCCACTTT.

Worth noting for this clonotype: Germline and junction disagree at one end, which may indicate a read error. The chain uses TRBV12-3 or TRBV12-4 and TRBJ2-1; 11 bases are shared with TRBD1. This CDR3 has 15 amino acids. The CDR3: CAGSLGTGGYNEQFF. The CDR3 nucleotides are TGTGCCGGCAGTTTAGGGACAGGGGGGTACAATGAGCAGTTCTTC.

This clonotype was detected many times. This chain joins TRBV6-5 and TRBJ2-7; possibly TRBD2 for D (5 bases). Germline assignment: CDR1 MNHEY and CDR2 SVGAGI. V was cut by 11 bases and J by 6 bases, with 14 bases left in between. The CDR3 has 11 amino acids. CDR3 sequence (DNA): TGTGCCGCAAGGACTGCCCTCGAGCAGTACTTC. Encoded protein: CAARTALEQYF.

In the case of this clonotype: Being one base from a much bigger clone, this may be a read error. J is TRBJ1-1 and V is TRBV5-1; a possible D gene is TRBD1 (6 bases). V was trimmed by 4 bases and J by 4 bases, leaving 23 bases between them. The CDR3 has 17 residues. Germline CDR1 is SGHRS and CDR2 is YFSETQ. The CDR3 DNA sequence: TGCGCCAGCAGCCTTTACGGACAGTCACATGTGAGCACTGAAGCTTTCTTT. Residues: CASSLYGQSHVSTEAFF.

This chain connects TRBV20-1 to TRBJ2-3; a weak D match, TRBD1 (6 bases). The CDR3 length is 14 residues. Trimming shortened V by 2 bases and J by 0 bases, and 9 bases separated the two germline ends. CDR1 DFQATT and CDR2 SNEGSKA come from the germline V gene (reference sequence). CDR3 protein: CSARSGTSTDTQYF. Here the CDR3 DNA reads TGCAGTGCTAGATCTGGGACAAGCACAGATACGCAGTATTTT.

This clonotype was counted many times. The chain uses TRBV7-6 and TRBJ2-5; D perhaps matches TRBD2 (5 bases). The CDR3 is 12 amino acids. CDR1 is SGHVS, CDR2 FNYEAQ, per germline. V gave up 5 bases and J gave up 4 bases, with 8 bases separating them. In DNA form, the CDR3 reads TGTGCCAGCAGCCTTGGGAGAGAGACCCAGTACTTC. Translated, it gives CASSLGRETQYF.